Below are 27 T cell receptor beta chains sequenced from a single sample in a study of T cell responses to AZD1222 COVID-19 vaccine. The data were produced by immunoSEQ multiplex PCR, yet TCRdb's version contains in-frame clones alone and is incomplete. This sample carries about 140,000 clones, 93% of them seen once, and the ten largest clones take less than 1%. Here the sequenced sample was peripheral blood, taken on day 0 of MenACWY control vaccination. All receptors come from an adult in good health.

The chain is built from TRBV5-4 and TRBJ1-1; D possibly corresponds to TRBD1 (5 bases). Germline V gives CDR1 SGHNT, CDR2 YYREEE (reference sequence). Trimming stripped 4 bases from V and 1 base from J, with 8 bases between. The CDR3 is made up of 13 amino acids. The CDR3 protein is CASSSGQNTEAFF. CDR3 nucleotide sequence: TGTGCCAGCAGCAGCGGACAGAACACTGAAGCTTTCTTT.

This sequence joins TRBV28 and TRBJ1-1; 7 bases map to TRBD1. The germline gives CDR1 MDHEN, CDR2 SYDVKM. Trimming took 11 bases from V and 3 from J; bases not matched to a gene: 6. The CDR3 is made up of 12 amino acids. The CDR3 nucleotides are TGTGCCGCGACAGGGAGAGACACTGAAGCTTTCTTT. Its protein product is CAATGRDTEAFF.

For this clone: One junction end disagrees with the germline gene, perhaps due to a read error. The chain recombines TRBV3-1 (or the pseudogene TRBV3-2) with TRBJ1-5; TRBD1 aligns across 8 bases. The length of the CDR3 is 16 residues. Germline CDR1 is LGHDT and CDR2 is YNNKEL (reference sequence). CDR3 coding DNA: TGTGCCAGCAGTCAAGGCCTCCGGGACAGGTATCAGCCCCAGCATTTT. This gives the protein CASSQGLRDRYQPQHF.

V and J are TRBV19 and TRBJ2-3; unclear D gene. Per the germline V gene, CDR1 is LNHDA and CDR2 is SQIVND (reference sequence). With 6 bases removed from V and 0 bases from J, the gap between germline ends came to 13 bases. The CDR3 covers 15 residues. This CDR3 is CASSPSGTSTDTQYF. The CDR3 DNA reads TGTGCCAGTAGCCCCTCCGGTACTAGCACAGATACGCAGTATTTT.

J is TRBJ2-5 and V is TRBV9; D uncertain. V gave up 4 bases and J gave up 4 bases, with 8 bases separating them. There are 12 residues in the CDR3. Germline V gene data show CDR1 as SGDLS and CDR2 as YYNGEE. The chain's CDR3 is CASSPGSETQYF. The CDR3 DNA is TGTGCCAGCAGCCCCGGATCAGAGACCCAGTACTTC.

The chain carries TRBV7-2 and TRBJ1-1; D gene ambiguous. The CDR3 is made up of 12 amino acids. V lost 1 base to trimming and J lost 6 bases, with 6 bases between them. Germline V gene data show CDR1 as SGHTA and CDR2 as FQGNSA. CDR3 DNA sequence: TGTGCCAGCAGCTTAGTGGGCGCTGAAGCTTTCTTT. It encodes CASSLVGAEAFF.

To note about this clone: This specimen includes other DNA sequences encoding the same CDR3. The rearrangement joins TRBV5-1 to TRBJ1-5; D unresolved. The CDR3 is made up of 13 amino acids. The germline V and J ends were trimmed by 0 bases and 7 bases, with 8 bases remaining between them. The germline CDR1 and CDR2 sequences are SGHRS and YFSETQ. CDR3 protein: CASSLEADQPQHF. The CDR3 bases are TGCGCCAGCAGCTTGGAAGCGGACCAGCCCCAGCATTTT.

The J gene is TRBJ1-5, the V gene TRBV27, with 8 bases aligning to TRBD1. Unmatched junction bases numbered 6, after V lost 3 bases and J lost 5 bases. The CDR3 has 15 residues. CDR1 and CDR2 from the germline V gene are MNHEY and SMNVEV (reference sequence). CDR3 DNA sequence: TGTGCCAGCAGTTTGAGCGGACAGGGTTATCAGCCCCAGCATTTT. As protein: CASSLSGQGYQPQHF.

The chain carries TRBV5-1 and TRBJ1-1, with D possibly matching TRBD1 (5 bases). The CDR3 sequence is 13 residues long. V lost 2 bases and J 3 bases, leaving 8 bases between the germline ends. Germline CDR1 is SGHRS and CDR2 is YFSETQ. The CDR3 nucleotides are TGCGCCAGCAGCTTTCAAGGGGACACTGAAGCTTTCTTT. Protein product: CASSFQGDTEAFF.

The V call is TRBV19, the J call TRBJ2-1; 10 nucleotides line up with TRBD2. This CDR3 contains 15 residues. Germline V lookup: CDR1 LNHDA, CDR2 SQIVND (reference sequence). V shed 4 bases, J shed 6 bases, and the junction held 6 bases outside the gene matches. The DNA for the CDR3 is TGTGCCAGTAGTACCCTAGCGGGAGAGGCCAATGAGCAGTTCTTC. This codes for CASSTLAGEANEQFF. Full variable domain (remainder filled in from reference TRBV19 and TRBJ2-1): DGGITQSPKYLFRKEGQNVTLSCEQNLNHDAMYWYRQDPGQGLRLIYYSQIVNDFQKGDIAEGYSVSREKKESFPLTVTSAQKNPTAFYLCASSTLAGEANEQFFGPGTRLTVL.

J is TRBJ2-2 and V is TRBV5-5, with D unresolved. This CDR3 is 13 amino acids long. V was clipped by 4 bases and J by 4 bases, with 8 bases between them. In germline, CDR1 is SGHKS, CDR2 YYEKEE (reference sequence). CDR3 in amino acids: CASSPGPTGELFF. CDR3 bases: TGTGCCAGCAGCCCCGGGCCCACCGGGGAGCTGTTTTTT.

Note on this clone: Germline is not matched at one junction end, which may reflect a read error. The chain links TRBV5-1 to TRBJ1-4, with 7 bases matching TRBD1. The CDR3 extends over 15 amino acids. In germline, CDR1 is SGHRS, CDR2 YFSETQ. The CDR3 here is CASSLGGDSDEKLFF. CDR3 nucleotides: TGCGCCAGCAGTTTGGGAGGGGACAGCGACGAAAAACTGTTTTTT.

The V gene is TRBV28, the J gene TRBJ1-6; TRBD1 might be the D (5 bases). Germline CDR1 and CDR2: MDHEN and SYDVKM. This CDR3 comprises 17 residues. V lost 6 bases and J lost 1, with 16 bases in between. CDR3 sequence: CASRVRSGLSYNSPLHF. The CDR3 nucleotides are TGTGCCAGCAGGGTCCGGTCAGGGTTGTCCTATAATTCACCCCTCCACTTT.

The V call is TRBV13, the J call TRBJ2-7; D gene uncertain. The CDR3 runs to 12 residues. V was clipped by 4 bases and J by 6 bases, with 10 bases between them. Germline CDR1 PRHDT, CDR2 FYEKMQ (reference sequence). CDR3 region: CASSYGVGEQYF. CDR3 bases: TGTGCCAGCAGCTATGGGGTAGGCGAGCAGTACTTC.

This clone appeared once. This sequence joins TRBV5-8 and TRBJ1-5, with 7 positions matching TRBD1. From germline, CDR1 is SGHTS and CDR2 YDEGEE. This CDR3 is 13 amino acids long. Trimming took 7 bases from V and 2 from J; bases not matched to a gene: 3. DNA for the CDR3: TGTGCCAGCGACAGGGTGGGCAATCAGCCCCAGCATTTT. Protein sequence: CASDRVGNQPQHF.

The chain joins TRBV28 to TRBJ2-1; 15 bases agree with TRBD2. Germline CDR1 is MDHEN and CDR2 is SYDVKM. V lost 3 bases to trimming and J lost 7 bases; unmatched junction nucleotides: 10. The CDR3 extends over 18 amino acids. CDR3 protein: CASSFRTSGTSGRNEQFF. CDR3 DNA: TGTGCCAGCAGTTTTCGTACATCCGGGACTAGCGGGAGGAATGAGCAGTTCTTC. Filled out from reference TRBV28 and TRBJ2-1, the complete variable domain reads DVKVTQSSRYLVKRTGEKVFLECVQDMDHENMFWYRQDPGLGLRLIYFSYDVKMKEKGDIPEGYSVSREKKERFSLILESASTNQTSMYLCASSFRTSGTSGRNEQFFGPGTRLTVL.

The chain couples TRBV10-1 to TRBJ1-1; D not certain. The CDR3 contains 12 residues. Trimming took 2 bases from V and 10 from J, leaving 11 bases between them. Germline V lookup: CDR1 WNHNN, CDR2 SYGVQD (reference sequence). This chain's CDR3 is CASSEIGGLAFF. DNA for the CDR3: TGCGCCAGCAGTGAGATAGGAGGGTTAGCTTTCTTT.

This clone was observed a single time. The chain employs TRBV5-1 and TRBJ1-5; D ambiguous. The germline V gene encodes CDR1 SGHRS and CDR2 YFSETQ. The ends were cut back, 4 bases at V and 1 base at J, with 9 bases in the middle. This CDR3 has 14 residues. CDR3 sequence: CASSLGGSNQPQHF. CDR3 sequence (DNA): TGCGCCAGCAGCCTGGGAGGAAGCAATCAGCCCCAGCATTTT.

The genes are TRBV5-5 and TRBJ2-3; tentatively, D is TRBD2 (7 bases). The ends were cut back, 4 bases at V and 6 bases at J, with 18 bases in the middle. CDR1 and CDR2 (germline): SGHKS, YYEKEE (reference sequence). The CDR3 totals 15 residues. The CDR3 DNA is TGTGCCAGCAGCGGACGGGGGGCCCTGGCGGATACGCAGTATTTT. Protein: CASSGRGALADTQYF. The whole variable domain, remainder taken from reference TRBV5-5 and TRBJ2-3, is DAGVTQSPTHLIKTRGQQVTLRCSPISGHKSVSWYQQVLGQGPQFIFQYYEKEERGRGNFPDRFSARQFPNYSSELNVNALLLGDSALYLCASSGRGALADTQYFGPGTRLTVL.

The chain recombines TRBV21-1 with TRBJ2-1; no DNA check was done on the table's D call, TRBD1. TRBV21-1 is a known pseudogene. This CDR3 contains 15 residues. The CDR3 region is CASSKPTGWFSEQFF. CDR3 DNA sequence: TGTGCCAGCAGCAAACCGACAGGGTGGTTTTCTGAGCAGTTCTTC.

This chain joins TRBV3-1 (or the pseudogene TRBV3-2) and TRBJ1-5; D gene uncertain. Germline CDR1 is LGHDT and CDR2 is YNNKEL (reference sequence). This CDR3 is 13 amino acids long. V was shortened by 0 bases and J by 6 bases, with 6 bases between the two germline ends. DNA of the CDR3: TGTGCCAGCAGCCAAGACGGAAGTCAGCCCCAGCATTTT. Translation: CASSQDGSQPQHF.

This chain connects TRBV28 to TRBJ2-5, with 9 nucleotides matching TRBD2. V lost 6 bases to trimming and J lost 5 bases; unmatched junction nucleotides: 7. This CDR3 has 14 amino acids. CDR1 and CDR2 (germline): MDHEN, SYDVKM. The CDR3 region is CASSPLAGRETQYF. CDR3 nucleotide sequence: TGTGCCAGCAGCCCTCTAGCGGGGAGGGAGACCCAGTACTTC.

The chain couples TRBV3-1 (or the pseudogene TRBV3-2) to TRBJ2-5; D is possibly TRBD2 (6 bases). Trimming left V 5 bases short and J 1 base short, with 14 bases between. The CDR3 contains 15 residues. Per the germline V gene, CDR1 is LGHDT and CDR2 is YNNKEL (reference sequence). CDR3 protein: CASSKSGGIQETQYF. In DNA, the CDR3 is TGTGCCAGCAGCAAGTCTGGCGGGATCCAAGAGACCCAGTACTTC.

The V gene is TRBV7-9, the J gene TRBJ1-4; no clear D. The CDR3 covers 14 residues. V was trimmed by 6 bases and J by 0 bases, leaving 8 bases between them. The V gene's germline CDR1 is SEHNR and CDR2 FQNEAQ (reference sequence). The CDR3, as DNA: TGTGCCAGCAGGGAGGGAGCAACTAATGAAAAACTGTTTTTT. Its translation: CASREGATNEKLFF.

V is TRBV5-5 and J is TRBJ1-5; a possible D gene is TRBD1 (5 bases). The CDR3 consists of 15 residues. Germline values: CDR1 SGHKS, CDR2 YYEKEE (reference sequence). V was cut by 3 bases and J by 0 bases, with 10 bases left in between. The CDR3 is CASSSGPNSNQPQHF. The DNA for the CDR3 is TGTGCCAGCAGCTCAGGGCCCAATAGCAATCAGCCCCAGCATTTT.

The rearrangement joins TRBV5-1 to TRBJ2-5; the match to TRBD2 covers 15 bases. V gave up 3 bases and J gave up 7 bases; unmatched junction bases: 4. The CDR3 is made up of 15 amino acids. Germline assignment: CDR1 SGHRS and CDR2 YFSETQ. The CDR3 is CASSSPGLAGGTQYF. The CDR3 bases are TGCGCCAGCAGCTCTCCGGGACTAGCGGGGGGGACCCAGTACTTC.

V and J are TRBV19 and TRBJ2-1; D is possibly TRBD2 (6 bases). The V end was cut by 6 bases, the J end by 5 bases, with 17 bases between. The CDR3 covers 15 residues. CDR1 is LNHDA, CDR2 SQIVND, per germline (reference sequence). CDR3 sequence: CASSTLGEDHNEQFF. The CDR3 nucleotides read TGTGCCAGTAGCACTTTGGGGGAGGACCACAATGAGCAGTTCTTC.